The 22 T cell receptor beta chains reported below all come from one sample, sequenced in a study of cytomegalovirus exposure and HLA in healthy donors. Sequencing used immunoSEQ multiplex PCR; TCRdb keeps in-frame clones, though not all of them. The top ten clones hold 2% to 2.5% of a sample with about 44,000 clones, 93% of them seen once. Sequencing was performed on PBMCs. All receptors come from a woman between 18 and 29 years old in good health and CMV-seronegative.

The rearrangement links TRBV6-6 to TRBJ1-5; 8 nucleotides align to TRBD1. V was pared by 2 bases and J by 6 bases, with 6 bases of the junction left unmatched. Germline loops: CDR1 MNHNY, CDR2 SVGAGI (reference sequence). The CDR3 loop spans 15 amino acids. As DNA, the CDR3 is TGTGCCAGCAGTTACCCACCCGACAGGGGTCAGCCCCAGCATTTT. Protein sequence: CASSYPPDRGQPQHF.

CDR3 nucleotide sequence: TGTGCCACCAGCAGTAGGACTAGCGGGGGGGCAGATACGCAGTATTTT. It yields the protein CATSSRTSGGADTQYF. V is TRBV15 and J is TRBJ2-3; TRBD2 matches 15 bases. Germline V gives CDR1 LNHNV, CDR2 YYDKDF (reference sequence). V was pared by 3 bases and J by 4 bases, with 2 bases of the junction left unmatched. The CDR3 spans 16 residues.

This clone is a singleton in its sample. The V call is TRBV5-1, the J call TRBJ1-1; no clear D gene. The CDR3 runs to 13 residues. V lost 4 bases and J 1 base, leaving 8 bases between the germline ends. Per germline, CDR1 SGHRS and CDR2 YFSETQ. CDR3 sequence reads: CASSIQENTEAFF. The CDR3 DNA follows: TGCGCCAGCAGCATACAAGAGAACACTGAAGCTTTCTTT. Combining the CDR3 with reference TRBV5-1 and TRBJ1-1 gives the whole variable domain KAGVTQTPRYLIKTRGQQVTLSCSPISGHRSVSWYQQTPGQGLQFLFEYFSETQRNKGNFPGRFSGRQFSNSRSEMNVSTLELGDSALYLCASSIQENTEAFFGQGTRLTVV.

The V call is TRBV13, the J call TRBJ2-1, with 7 bases fitting TRBD2. This CDR3 has 12 amino acids. Trimming at V came to 3 bases and at J to 9 bases, leaving 2 bases not matched to a gene. The germline gives CDR1 PRHDT, CDR2 FYEKMQ (reference sequence). CDR3 in DNA: TGTGCCAGCAGCTTGACTAGCACTGAGCAGTTCTTC. This sequence encodes CASSLTSTEQFF.

The rearrangement links TRBV27 to TRBJ2-7, with a weak D call TRBD1 (6 bases). The V end was cut by 4 bases, the J end by 4 bases, with 11 bases between. In germline, CDR1 is MNHEY, CDR2 SMNVEV (reference sequence). The CDR3 loop spans 13 amino acids. The CDR3 is CASSSGDRYEQYF. DNA of the CDR3: TGTGCCAGCAGTTCAGGGGACCGATACGAGCAGTACTTC.

V usage is TRBV7-2 and J usage is TRBJ1-2; weak D call: TRBD1 (5 bases). CDR1 is SGHTA and CDR2 is FQGNSA in the germline V gene. V lost 5 bases and J 8 bases, leaving 18 bases between the germline ends. The CDR3 is made up of 14 amino acids. For the CDR3, the DNA is TGTGCCAGCAGCCGTTCGACAGTGTACGGGGGCTACACCTTC. This sequence encodes CASSRSTVYGGYTF.

The gene calls are TRBV5-4 and TRBJ1-5; 10 bases are a match to TRBD1. Trimming at V came to 4 bases and at J to 3 bases, leaving 4 bases not matched to a gene. Germline assignment: CDR1 SGHNT and CDR2 YYREEE (reference sequence). The CDR3 loop spans 15 amino acids. CDR3 region: CASSRGTGANQPQHF. DNA for the CDR3: TGTGCCAGCAGCAGGGGGACAGGGGCCAATCAGCCCCAGCATTTT.

The gene calls are TRBV7-2 and TRBJ1-5, with D unresolved. Trimming took 1 base from V and 5 from J, leaving 12 bases between them. The CDR3 runs 15 residues. CDR1 is SGHTA, CDR2 FQGNSA, per germline. In DNA form, the CDR3 reads TGTGCCAGCAGCTTAGACGGGAACGTCGATCAGCCCCAGCATTTT. This sequence encodes CASSLDGNVDQPQHF.

CDR3 protein: CASSEDTNEKLFF. CDR3 in DNA: TGCGCCAGCAGCGAGGATACTAATGAAAAACTGTTTTTT. V is TRBV5-1 and J is TRBJ1-4; no clear D gene. Trimming shortened V by 4 bases and J by 2 bases, and 6 bases separated the two germline ends. Germline V CDR1 and CDR2: SGHRS, YFSETQ. The CDR3 has 13 residues.

The gene calls are TRBV5-1 and TRBJ2-3; 8 nucleotides match TRBD1. The CDR3 contains 15 residues. Per germline, CDR1 SGHRS and CDR2 YFSETQ. The V and J ends lost 4 bases and 3 bases, in that order; junction bases with no gene match: 7. The CDR3 region is CASSPDRGRTDTQYF. DNA of the CDR3: TGCGCCAGCAGCCCTGACAGGGGTCGAACAGATACGCAGTATTTT.

The chain carries TRBV28 and TRBJ2-7; tentative D call: TRBD1 (5 bases). CDR1 MDHEN and CDR2 SYDVKM come from the germline V gene. The CDR3 covers 15 residues. V shed 7 bases and J shed 0 bases, with 16 bases lying between them. The CDR3 region is CASKGSTSSSYEQYF. In nucleotides, the CDR3 is TGTGCCAGCAAGGGGTCCACCTCCAGCTCCTACGAGCAGTACTTC.

V and J are TRBV6-1 and TRBJ1-5; D unclear. The V end lost 6 bases, the J end lost 6 bases, and 9 bases lay between the germline ends. The length of the CDR3 is 12 residues. CDR1 is MNHNS, CDR2 SASEGT, per germline. In DNA, the CDR3 is TGTGCCAGCAGGCAGGAGGGTCAGCCCCAGCATTTT. Its translation is CASRQEGQPQHF.

V is TRBV7-9 and J is TRBJ2-6; TRBD1 matches 8 bases. CDR1 and CDR2 from the germline V gene are SEHNR and FQNEAQ (reference sequence). This CDR3 spans 16 amino acids. V was pared by 4 bases and J by 2 bases, with 4 bases of the junction left unmatched. CDR3 amino acids: CASSSTGAPGANVLTF. CDR3 coding DNA: TGTGCCAGCAGCTCGACAGGGGCCCCTGGGGCCAACGTCCTGACTTTC.

Worth noting for this clone: In the same sample, other DNA sequences code for this CDR3. V gene TRBV7-9 combines with J gene TRBJ1-3, with D tentatively TRBD1 (5 bases). CDR1 and CDR2 from the germline V gene are SEHNR and FQNEAQ (reference sequence). Deletions cut 4 bases from V and 0 bases from J, with 7 bases between. This CDR3 comprises 14 residues. The CDR3 sequence is CASSSTGSGNTIYF. The CDR3 region has the DNA TGTGCCAGCAGCTCTACAGGCTCTGGAAACACCATATATTTT.

The J gene is TRBJ2-1, the V gene TRBV5-4, with 7 bases fitting TRBD2. Looked up from germline, CDR1 is SGHNT and CDR2 is YYREEE (reference sequence). The CDR3 covers 16 residues. With 0 bases clipped from V and 8 bases from J, the junction kept 11 bases outside the gene matches. For the CDR3, the DNA is TGTGCCAGCAGCTTGGGAGCGGGGATCGCCGTGGATGAGCAGTTCTTC. Amino acid sequence: CASSLGAGIAVDEQFF.

This chain uses TRBV5-5 with TRBJ2-7; D possibly corresponds to TRBD1 (5 bases). There are 13 residues in the CDR3. The V end was cut by 0 bases, the J end by 4 bases, with 8 bases between. Looked up from germline, CDR1 is SGHKS and CDR2 is YYEKEE (reference sequence). CDR3 sequence (DNA): TGTGCCAGCAGCTTGGTGGACACATACGAGCAGTACTTC. Protein sequence: CASSLVDTYEQYF.

The chain uses TRBV7-9 and TRBJ1-2; 7 bases line up with TRBD1. The V gene's germline CDR1 is SEHNR and CDR2 FQNEAQ (reference sequence). V shed 5 bases and J 4 bases; nucleotides not matched to a gene: 10. The CDR3 extends over 15 amino acids. CDR3 sequence: CASSPDRAEFYGYTF. CDR3 coding DNA: TGTGCCAGCAGCCCCGACAGGGCCGAATTCTATGGCTACACCTTC.

V and J are TRBV6-5 and TRBJ1-3; D is unresolved. V lost 6 bases, J lost 0 bases, and 9 bases lay in between. CDR1 is MNHEY and CDR2 is SVGAGI in the germline V gene. The CDR3 totals 14 residues. CDR3 region: CASSRSSSGNTIYF. CDR3 coding DNA: TGTGCCAGCAGCCGATCCAGCTCTGGAAACACCATATATTTT.

V usage is TRBV2 and J usage is TRBJ1-2; 8 bases agree with TRBD1. From germline, CDR1 is SNHLY and CDR2 FYNNEI. The CDR3 covers 13 residues. The junction had 3 bases not matched to a gene; V was cut back by 6 bases and J by 3 bases. This CDR3 is CASSETGDYGYTF. CDR3 DNA sequence: TGTGCCAGCAGCGAGACAGGGGACTATGGCTACACCTTC.

The chain has TRBV27 and TRBJ1-1, with no clear D. The CDR3 is 15 residues long. Germline-derived CDR1 and CDR2 are MNHEY and SMNVEV (reference sequence). Trimming left V 5 bases short and J 4 bases short, with 17 bases between. The CDR3 reads CASSHQGGFGTEAFF. The CDR3 DNA is TGTGCCAGCAGTCATCAAGGCGGGTTCGGCACTGAAGCTTTCTTT.

The rearrangement joins TRBV7-7 to TRBJ1-3; D unclear. CDR3 length: 14 amino acids. V gave up 5 bases and J gave up 0 bases, with 8 bases separating them. The germline CDR1 and CDR2 sequences are SSHAT and FNYEAQ (reference sequence). DNA for the CDR3: TGTGCCAGCAGCGATACAAGCTCTGGAAACACCATATATTTT. This codes for CASSDTSSGNTIYF.

CDR3 nucleotides: TGCAGTGCATTGGACAGGGAAAAACTGTTTTTT. Translation gives CSALDREKLFF. This chain links TRBV20-1 with TRBJ1-4; 7 nucleotides match TRBD1. There are 11 residues in the CDR3. The V gene end was trimmed by 6 bases and the J gene end by 8 bases; junction bases not matched to a gene: 3. Per germline, CDR1 DFQATT and CDR2 SNEGSKA (reference sequence).